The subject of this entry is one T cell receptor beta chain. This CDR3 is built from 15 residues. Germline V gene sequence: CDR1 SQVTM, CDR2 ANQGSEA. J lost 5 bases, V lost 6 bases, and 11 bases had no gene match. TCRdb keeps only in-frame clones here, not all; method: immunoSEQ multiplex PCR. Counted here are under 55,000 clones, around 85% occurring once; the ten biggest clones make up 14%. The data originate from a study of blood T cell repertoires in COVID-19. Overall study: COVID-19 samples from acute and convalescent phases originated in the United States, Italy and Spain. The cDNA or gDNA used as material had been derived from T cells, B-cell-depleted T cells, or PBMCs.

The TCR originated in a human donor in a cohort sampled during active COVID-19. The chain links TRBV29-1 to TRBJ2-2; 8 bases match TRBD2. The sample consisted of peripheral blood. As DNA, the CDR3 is TGCAGCGTCGAAACTAGCGGAGCCCGGACCGGGGAGCTGTTTTTT. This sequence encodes CSVETSGARTGELFF.